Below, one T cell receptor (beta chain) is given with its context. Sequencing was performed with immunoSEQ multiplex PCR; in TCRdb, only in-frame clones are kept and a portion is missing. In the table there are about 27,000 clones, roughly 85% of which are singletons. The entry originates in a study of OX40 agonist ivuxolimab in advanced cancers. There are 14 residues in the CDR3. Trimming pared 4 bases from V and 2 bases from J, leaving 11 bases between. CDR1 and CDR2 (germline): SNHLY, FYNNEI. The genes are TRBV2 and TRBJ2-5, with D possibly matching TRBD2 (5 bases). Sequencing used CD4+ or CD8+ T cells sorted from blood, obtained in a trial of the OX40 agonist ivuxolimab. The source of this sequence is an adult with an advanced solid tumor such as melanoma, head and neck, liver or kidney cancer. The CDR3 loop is CASSAFRGQETQYF. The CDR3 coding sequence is TGTGCCAGCAGTGCGTTCCGGGGACAAGAGACCCAGTACTTC.